The 7 T cell receptor beta chains below come from one sample, sequenced in a study of Graves' ophthalmopathy and Graves' hyperthyroidism. RNA transcripts served as template for amplifying TCR beta CDR3 sequences. Amplification began with first-round RT-PCR using HTBI primers, then second-round multiplex PCR was performed. In TCRdb, the multiplex PCR reads were re-called with MiXCR into one record per CDR3 protein. The sample has over 500,000 distinct CDR3 sequences, approximately 22% seen once; the top ten hold about 6.6%. The sequencing sample was made of peripheral blood. Every receptor here comes from a woman under 30 with stable Graves' hyperthyroidism. Some clones in this sample may be carry-over from other donors' samples.

This clonotype was recorded at least ten times. V gene TRBV6-1 combines with J gene TRBJ2-2, with a possible D match to TRBD2 (6 bases). V was trimmed by 8 bases and J by 5 bases, leaving 15 bases between them. The CDR3 sequence is 14 residues long. Germline CDR1 reads MNHNS; CDR2 reads SASEGT. CDR3 nucleotides: TGTGCCAGCGGGGCCGCGGGGAGGACCGGGGAGCTGTTTTTT. Its translation: CASGAAGRTGELFF.

The table lists this clonotype with many counts. V usage is TRBV19 and J usage is TRBJ1-1, with 7 bases identical to TRBD1. CDR3 length equals 15 residues. Germline CDR1 reads LNHDA; CDR2 reads SQIVND (reference sequence). The V gene end was trimmed by 2 bases and the J gene end by 1 base; junction bases not matched to a gene: 4. The CDR3 region is CASSIPDRSNTEAFF. The CDR3 DNA reads as TGTGCCAGTAGTATACCGGACAGGTCGAACACTGAAGCTTTCTTT.

This clonotype occurred many times. The chain couples TRBV5-1 to TRBJ1-5; perhaps TRBD1 as D (6 bases). CDR1 is SGHRS and CDR2 is YFSETQ in the germline V gene. CDR3 length equals 15 residues. V was trimmed by 1 base and J by 6 bases, leaving 14 bases between them. CDR3 region: CASSLWVQGGQPQHF. The CDR3 DNA reads as TGCGCCAGCAGCTTGTGGGTACAGGGTGGTCAGCCCCAGCATTTT.

This clonotype was seen at least ten times. The chain links TRBV12-3 or TRBV12-4 to TRBJ2-7; 7 bases agree with TRBD1. CDR3 length: 15 residues. V lost 2 bases and J lost 2; bases outside the gene matches: 6. CDR3 coding DNA: TGTGCCAGCAGTTTATCCGGGACAGTTACCTACGAGCAGTACTTC. This encodes CASSLSGTVTYEQYF.

The chain links TRBV19 to TRBJ1-2; 11 nucleotides align to TRBD1. The CDR3 contains 15 residues. The junction had 8 bases not matched to a gene; V was cut back by 7 bases and J by 4 bases. The germline V gene encodes CDR1 LNHDA and CDR2 SQIVND (reference sequence). CDR3 in amino acids: CASTTGTGGSYGYTF. DNA for the CDR3: TGTGCCAGTACTACCGGGACAGGGGGGTCCTATGGCTACACCTTC.

This clonotype was picked up many times. A much larger clone is a single base away; this may be a read error. V usage is TRBV28 and J usage is TRBJ2-7; tentative D call: TRBD2 (5 bases). The CDR3 totals 14 residues. Germline CDR1 and CDR2: MDHEN and SYDVKM. The CDR3 is CAGSLPGLNYEQYF. In DNA, the CDR3 is TGTGCCGGCAGTTTGCCCGGACTGAACTACGAGCAGTACTTC.

The chain joins TRBV27 to TRBJ1-6; D is possibly TRBD1 (5 bases). The CDR3 consists of 15 residues. CDR1 and CDR2 from the germline V gene are MNHEY and SMNVEV (reference sequence). V dropped 2 bases and J dropped 8 bases, with 13 bases sitting between them. The CDR3 coding sequence is TGTGCCAGCAGTTTAGTCCCGGGGCTGGATTCACCCCTCCACTTT. This gives the protein CASSLVPGLDSPLHF.